The sequence of this TCR beta chain was determined in a study of cytomegalovirus exposure and HLA in healthy donors. Findings and limits, study-wide: Later genetic work tied a missense DCLRE1C variant to beta-chain V and J trimming. Per a later analysis, about 17,000 TCR beta sequences showed association with HLA alleles at 0.05 false discovery rate.

Regarding this clone: Its specificity is unknown.

Primers included in the PCR were 60 Vbeta and 13 Jbeta primers. Profiled with immunoSEQ multiplex PCR; TCRdb holds only in-frame clones, not every one. The profile shows some 190,000 clones, roughly 80% of them singletons. Germline CDR1 reads SGHTA; CDR2 reads FQGTGA. This CDR3 spans 16 amino acids. J was trimmed by 1 base and V by 5 bases; bases with no gene match: 4. The receptor comes from a man between 35 and 55 years old in good health and CMV-seronegative. Sequenced input: PBMCs. V is TRBV7-3 and J is TRBJ2-5, with TRBD2 identical over 13 bases. The CDR3 region has the DNA TGTGCCAGCAGCGCCCGGACTAGCGGGGGCCAAGAGACCCAGTACTTC. Amino acids: CASSARTSGGQETQYF.